This T cell receptor beta chain stems from a study of beta chain features in type 1 diabetes. About the study: Patients were similar to healthy donors in age and gender (as well as in cell yields). Sorted cells from all samples, numbering almost 110 million, were examined.

Sequencing targeted expressed TCRB transcripts, as all isolated RNA had been reverse transcribed. Method: immunoSEQ multiplex PCR; TCRdb's copy keeps in-frame clones and lacks some. Of approximately 70,000 clones in the sample, roughly 50% were seen once. This clone occurred once. Its cognate antigen is unknown. V lost 2 bases, J lost 11 bases, and 15 bases lay in between. Germline CDR1 is MDHEN and CDR2 is SYDVKM. This CDR3 spans 13 amino acids. The study, taken as a whole, reports: In every one of the four CD4+ subsets, TCRB CDR3s were moderately but significantly shorter in Type 1 diabetes patients. The VDJ junctions of type 1 diabetes patients carried fewer insertions and more deletions.

Sequencing was performed on central memory CD4+ T cells from blood. This chain links TRBV28 with TRBJ1-1; D is unclear. The receptor comes from a man in his thirties or forties with type 1 diabetes. The chain's CDR3 is CASSLGIELGAFF. CDR3 bases: TGTGCCAGCAGTTTAGGAATAGAGCTCGGGGCTTTCTTT.